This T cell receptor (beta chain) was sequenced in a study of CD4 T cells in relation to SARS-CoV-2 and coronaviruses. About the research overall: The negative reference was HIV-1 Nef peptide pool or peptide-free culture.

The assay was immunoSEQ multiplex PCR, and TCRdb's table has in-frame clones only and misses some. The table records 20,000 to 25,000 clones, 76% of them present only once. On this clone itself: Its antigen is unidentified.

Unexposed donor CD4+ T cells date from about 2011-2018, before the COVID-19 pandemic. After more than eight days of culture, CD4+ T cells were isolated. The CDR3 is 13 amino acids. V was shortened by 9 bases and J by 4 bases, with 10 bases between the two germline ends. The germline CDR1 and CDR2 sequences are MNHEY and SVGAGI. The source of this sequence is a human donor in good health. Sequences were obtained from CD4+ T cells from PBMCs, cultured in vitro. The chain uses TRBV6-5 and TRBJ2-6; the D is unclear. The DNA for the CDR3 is TGTGCCAGTTCGTCCCCGGGGGCCAACGTCCTGACTTTC. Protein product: CASSSPGANVLTF.